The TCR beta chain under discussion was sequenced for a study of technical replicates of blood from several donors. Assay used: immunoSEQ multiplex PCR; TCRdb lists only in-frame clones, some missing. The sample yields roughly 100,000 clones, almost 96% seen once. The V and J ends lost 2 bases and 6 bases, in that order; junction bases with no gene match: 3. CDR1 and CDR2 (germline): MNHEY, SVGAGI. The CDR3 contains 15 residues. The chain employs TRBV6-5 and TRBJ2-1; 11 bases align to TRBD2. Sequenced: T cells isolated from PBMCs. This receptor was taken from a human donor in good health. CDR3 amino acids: CASSYPLAGGNEQFF. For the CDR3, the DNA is TGTGCCAGCAGTTACCCCCTAGCGGGAGGCAATGAGCAGTTCTTC.